The 15 T cell receptor beta chains listed next were all sequenced from one sample in a study of regulatory T cells in long-lasting Graves disease. Indicated time point: newly diagnosed GD, antithyroid drugs for less than 3 months. TCR sequences were obtained from RNA taken from PBMCs. The TCR beta library used iRepertoire HTBI primers with Arm-PCR amplification of CDR3. MiXCR was run by TCRdb on the multiplex PCR reads, yielding one entry per CDR3 protein. The table lists around 470,000 distinct CDR3 sequences, about 15% of them singletons. These data were likewise used in another study, on T cells in Graves' hyperthyroidism and ophthalmopathy.

This material consisted of peripheral blood mononuclear cells (PBMCs), taken at new diagnosis, from a patient treated with antithyroid drugs. The receptors stem from a woman between 45 and 60 years old with Graves disease.

The rearrangement joins TRBV28 to TRBJ1-5; unclear D gene. The germline V gene has CDR1 MDHEN and CDR2 SYDVKM. The CDR3 loop spans 14 amino acids. V lost 8 bases, J lost 2 bases, and 13 bases lay in between. The CDR3 nucleotides are TGTGCCAGCTTACAAGGTTGGGGCAATCAGCCCCAGCATTTT. It is translated as CASLQGWGNQPQHF. Full variable domain (rest looked up from reference TRBV28 and TRBJ1-5): DVKVTQSSRYLVKRTGEKVFLECVQDMDHENMFWYRQDPGLGLRLIYFSYDVKMKEKGDIPEGYSVSREKKERFSLILESASTNQTSMYLCASLQGWGNQPQHFGDGTRLSIL.

This clonotype was detected many times. The V gene is TRBV28, the J gene TRBJ2-3, with 9 nucleotides matching TRBD1. Germline trimming cut 6 bases from V and 3 bases from J; bases unmatched to any gene: 7. This CDR3 has 15 residues. Germline assignment: CDR1 MDHEN and CDR2 SYDVKM. CDR3: CASRYLGQGTDTQYF. Written as DNA, the CDR3 is TGTGCCAGCAGATACTTGGGACAGGGAACAGATACGCAGTATTTT.

CDR3 amino acids: CASSLMGGRDPGGELFF. DNA for the CDR3: TGTGCCAGCAGCTTGATGGGGGGCCGGGATCCGGGCGGGGAGCTGTTTTTT. The V gene is TRBV5-6, the J gene TRBJ2-2; the D gene could be TRBD1 or TRBD2 (6 bases each). This CDR3 has 17 amino acids. Germline V gene data show CDR1 as SGHDT and CDR2 as YYEEEE. The ends were cut back, 1 base at V and 7 bases at J, with 20 bases in the middle.

V is TRBV19 and J is TRBJ1-5, with D unresolved. CDR3 length equals 15 residues. Germline V gene lookup returns CDR1 LNHDA and CDR2 SQIVND (reference sequence). The germline V and J ends were trimmed by 8 bases and 4 bases, with 18 bases remaining between them. Here the CDR3 reads CASQVVGYRNQPQHF. In DNA form, the CDR3 reads TGTGCCAGTCAGGTCGTCGGCTACCGGAATCAGCCCCAGCATTTT.

Comment on this clonotype: This may be a read error: a much more frequent sequence differs by one nucleotide. The V and J genes are TRBV2 and TRBJ2-1; D is ambiguous. Germline V gene lookup returns CDR1 SNHLY and CDR2 FYNNEI. The CDR3 contains 14 residues. The CDR3 sequence: CASSPQLPHNKQFF. DNA for the CDR3: TGTGCCAGCAGTCCCCAACTGCCTCACAATAAGCAGTTCTTC.

This clonotype was counted between two and nine times. The CDR3 DNA follows: TGTGCCAGCAGTGATTCCGGGGGAGGCACTGAAGCTTTCTTT. Protein product: CASSDSGGGTEAFF. This chain connects TRBV6-4 to TRBJ1-1; D possibly corresponds to TRBD1 (5 bases). Germline V gives CDR1 MRHNA, CDR2 SNTAGT. V gave up 3 bases and J gave up 4 bases, with 12 bases separating them. The CDR3 runs 14 residues.

The V gene is TRBV7-9, the J gene TRBJ2-7; D not resolved. Deletions cut 3 bases from V and 0 bases from J, with 15 bases between. There are 16 residues in the CDR3. Germline V gene data show CDR1 as SEHNR and CDR2 as FQNEAQ (reference sequence). The CDR3 loop reads CASSFGELVYSYEQYF. CDR3 coding DNA: TGTGCCAGCAGCTTCGGTGAGTTGGTCTACTCCTACGAGCAGTACTTC.

This clonotype has a handful of counts. The gene calls are TRBV5-1 and TRBJ1-4; possibly TRBD1 for D (5 bases). Per germline, CDR1 SGHRS and CDR2 YFSETQ. This CDR3 has 16 amino acids. V shed 1 base and J shed 0 bases, with 10 bases lying between them. CDR3 coding DNA: TGCGCCAGCAGCTTGAGGGGAGGTGCAACTAATGAAAAACTGTTTTTT. Translated, it gives CASSLRGGATNEKLFF.

This rearrangement joins TRBV2 to TRBJ2-7, with no clear D. Trimming took off 6 bases at V and 1 base at J, with 10 bases between the two ends. The CDR3 loop spans 13 amino acids. The germline gives CDR1 SNHLY, CDR2 FYNNEI. The CDR3 coding sequence is TGTGCCAGCAGGGCGGACGGGTCCTACGAGCAGTACTTC. Translated, it gives CASRADGSYEQYF.

In this sample, this clonotype turned up many times. CDR3 sequence reads: CASRSVGGQVNIHHYEQYF. Here the CDR3 DNA reads TGTGCCAGCAGATCGGTTGGGGGACAGGTGAATATACACCACTACGAGCAGTACTTC. V usage is TRBV6-2 or TRBV6-3 and J usage is TRBJ2-7; the match to TRBD1 covers 8 bases. The V and J ends lost 6 bases and 3 bases, in that order; junction bases with no gene match: 22. The CDR3 runs 19 residues. Germline values: CDR1 MNHEY, CDR2 SVGEGT.

This clonotype occurred a few times. V gene TRBV3-1 combines with J gene TRBJ2-1, with D possibly being TRBD1 or TRBD2 (6 bases each). The germline V gene encodes CDR1 LGHDT and CDR2 YNNKEL (reference sequence). V shed 3 bases and J shed 3 bases, with 15 bases lying between them. This CDR3 region has 16 residues. Here the CDR3 DNA reads TGTGCCAGCAGCCAGGCTCGAGGGGGGAGCTACAATGAGCAGTTCTTC. This sequence encodes CASSQARGGSYNEQFF.

At least ten counts were recorded for this clonotype. This chain links TRBV11-1 with TRBJ2-1, with D possibly matching TRBD1 (5 bases). V lost 5 bases and J lost 5, with 10 bases in between. The CDR3 is made up of 13 amino acids. Germline CDR1 SGHAT, CDR2 FQDESV (reference sequence). The CDR3 loop is CASSLDSHNEQFF. The CDR3 nucleotides are TGTGCCAGCAGCCTCGACAGTCACAATGAGCAGTTCTTC.

In its sample, this clonotype was seen a few times. This chain links TRBV4-1 with TRBJ2-1; the match to TRBD2 covers 9 bases. The germline gives CDR1 MGHRA, CDR2 YSYEKL. The CDR3 runs to 17 residues. Trimming removed 1 base from V and 2 bases from J; junction bases left unmatched: 6. The CDR3: CASSQAEAGGPYNEQFF. Written as DNA, the CDR3 is TGCGCCAGCAGCCAAGCTGAGGCGGGAGGGCCCTACAATGAGCAGTTCTTC.

This clonotype showed up just a few times. V and J are TRBV29-1 and TRBJ2-1, with a tentative D call TRBD2 (6 bases). The ends were cut back, 4 bases at V and 10 bases at J, with 17 bases in the middle. CDR3 length equals 13 residues. Germline-derived CDR1 and CDR2 are SQVTM and ANQGSEA. CDR3 sequence (DNA): TGCAGCGTTGTAACTAGCTCCAGGCGGGAGCAGTTCTTC. It encodes CSVVTSSRREQFF.

This clonotype has more than one count but fewer than ten. The chain couples TRBV2 to TRBJ2-5, with D perhaps matching TRBD1 (6 bases). Trimming pared 4 bases from V and 2 bases from J, leaving 14 bases between. CDR3 length: 15 amino acids. The V gene's germline CDR1 is SNHLY and CDR2 FYNNEI. In nucleotides, the CDR3 is TGTGCCAGCAGTGCACAGGGTGGCGAACAAGAGACCCAGTACTTC. This encodes CASSAQGGEQETQYF.